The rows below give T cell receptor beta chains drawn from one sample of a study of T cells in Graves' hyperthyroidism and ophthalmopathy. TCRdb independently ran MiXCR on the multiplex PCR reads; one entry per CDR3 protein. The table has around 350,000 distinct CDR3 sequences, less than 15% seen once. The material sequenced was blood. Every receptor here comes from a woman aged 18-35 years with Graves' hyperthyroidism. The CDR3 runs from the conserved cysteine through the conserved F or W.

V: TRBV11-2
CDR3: CASSLPGRTKNEKLFF

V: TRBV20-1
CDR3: CSASPGQWRYEQYF

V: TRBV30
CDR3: CAWSVGDSWSEKLFF

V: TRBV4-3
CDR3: CASSQLLAGKHEQYF

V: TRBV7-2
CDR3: CASSPWETPLHF

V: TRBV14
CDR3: CASSQMQGGLGGYTF

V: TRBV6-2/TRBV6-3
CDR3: CASSFRLGGEQFF

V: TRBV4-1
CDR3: CASSQLSLGPNEKLFF

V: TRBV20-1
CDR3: CSARAGGAQYF

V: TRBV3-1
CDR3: CASSQDTPRNEQFF

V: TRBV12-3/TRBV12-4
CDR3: CASNPTTALNTEAFF

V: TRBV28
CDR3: CASSLGPAGVNTEAFF

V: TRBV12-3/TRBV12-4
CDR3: CASSLEQGAYQPQHF

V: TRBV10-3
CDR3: CAISRDDRGNTEAFF

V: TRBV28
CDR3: CASSFLAGGNYNEQFF

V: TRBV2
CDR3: CASSEKGPTYGYTF

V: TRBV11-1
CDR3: CASSFRQVNTGELFF

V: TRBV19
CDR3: CASSPFVGGNEAFF

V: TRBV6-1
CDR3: CATLQETQYF

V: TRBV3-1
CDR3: CASSQEPERYEQYF

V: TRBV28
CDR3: CASSLLAGTALLQYF

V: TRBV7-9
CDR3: CASSLTTSGRADTQYF

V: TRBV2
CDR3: CASIRDYGETQYF

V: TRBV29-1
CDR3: CSPSKATEAFF

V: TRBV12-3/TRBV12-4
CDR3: CASSLLSGITEAFF

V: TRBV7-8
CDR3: CASSSIGRNPYEQYF

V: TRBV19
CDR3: CASSIGGGWTEAFF

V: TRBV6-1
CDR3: CASSSAGTGAVSPLHF

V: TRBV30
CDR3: CAWSVDGSGRAAEQYF

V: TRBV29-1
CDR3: CSVTTAPWDEQFF

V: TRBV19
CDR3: CASSTSRGQNTEAFF

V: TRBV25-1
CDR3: CASSEWRSSYEQYF

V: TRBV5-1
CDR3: CASSLGMGETQYF

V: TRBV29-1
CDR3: CSVTGTSDTDEQYF

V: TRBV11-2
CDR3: CASIRQGGMTGELFF

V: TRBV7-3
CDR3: CASGRDGNTGELFF

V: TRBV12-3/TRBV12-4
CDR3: CASSRDRGITEAFF